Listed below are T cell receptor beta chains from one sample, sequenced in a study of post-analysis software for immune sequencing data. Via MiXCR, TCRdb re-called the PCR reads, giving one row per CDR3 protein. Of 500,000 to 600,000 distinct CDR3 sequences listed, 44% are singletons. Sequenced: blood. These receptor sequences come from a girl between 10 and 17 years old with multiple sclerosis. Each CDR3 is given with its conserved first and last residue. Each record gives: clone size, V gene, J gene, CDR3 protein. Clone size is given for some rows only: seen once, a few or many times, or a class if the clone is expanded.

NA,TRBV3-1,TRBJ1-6,CASSQSPGGNSPLHF
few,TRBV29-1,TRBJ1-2,CSVLQGYGYTF
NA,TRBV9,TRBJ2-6,CASSGEDRTVSSGANVLTF
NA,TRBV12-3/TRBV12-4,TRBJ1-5,CASSFQVSNQPQHF
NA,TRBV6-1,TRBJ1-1,CASSLSFLNTEAFF
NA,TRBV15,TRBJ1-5,CATSRDLRNRHNQPQHF
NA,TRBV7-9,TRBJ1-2,CASSSYSYGYTF
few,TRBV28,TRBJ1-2,CASSLPGTGNYGYTF
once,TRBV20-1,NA,CSATSRVSAYEQYF
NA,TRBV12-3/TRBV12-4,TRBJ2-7,CASSRGLAPALTYEQYF
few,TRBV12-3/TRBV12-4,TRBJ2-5,CASSPGLSMAQYF
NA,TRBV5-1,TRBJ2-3,CASSPSSSTDTQYF
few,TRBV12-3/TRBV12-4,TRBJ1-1,CASSFQNTEAFF
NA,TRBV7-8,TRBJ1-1,CASSFLGDTEAFF
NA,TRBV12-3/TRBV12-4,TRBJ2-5,CASSLARQVQETQYF
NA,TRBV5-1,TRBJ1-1,CASSLGALQRFVDTEAFF
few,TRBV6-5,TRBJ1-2,CASSYSGGAGYGYTF